This T cell receptor beta chain was sequenced for a study of metastatic and nonmetastatic thyroid tumors. The wider study: For malignant and benign thyroid patients, tumor or nodule tissue and blood were the sources whose repertoires were compared. Findings and limits, study-wide: Malignant thyroid tumors reportedly had TCR beta diversity that was significantly higher than in benign nodules, in blood and tumor.

In the original workflow: Using the CDR3 differences seen across clinicopathological groups, the authors built a distant-metastasis classifier for papillary thyroid cancer, which was meant to discriminate distant-metastatic patients. TCRdb re-called the PCR reads with MiXCR. These V and J calls derive from TCRdb rather than the authors' analysis. The data contain more than 20,000 clones, roughly 9.8% of them singletons. About this clone: Its antigen is not known.

Trimming removed 1 base from V and 6 bases from J, with 9 bases in between. The germline V gene has CDR1 SGHTA and CDR2 FQGTGA. The CDR3 length is 13 residues. Prior to thyroid surgery, none of the patients had received any treatment. Sequenced material: blood. This clonotype was sampled from a female donor with papillary thyroid cancer or a benign thyroid nodule (not recorded which). Some clones in this sample may be carry-over from other donors' samples. The J gene is TRBJ1-2, the V gene TRBV7-3; D gene ambiguous. The CDR3 is CASSLSPTDGYTF. CDR3 DNA: TGTGCCAGCAGCTTAAGCCCTACGGATGGCTACACCTTC.